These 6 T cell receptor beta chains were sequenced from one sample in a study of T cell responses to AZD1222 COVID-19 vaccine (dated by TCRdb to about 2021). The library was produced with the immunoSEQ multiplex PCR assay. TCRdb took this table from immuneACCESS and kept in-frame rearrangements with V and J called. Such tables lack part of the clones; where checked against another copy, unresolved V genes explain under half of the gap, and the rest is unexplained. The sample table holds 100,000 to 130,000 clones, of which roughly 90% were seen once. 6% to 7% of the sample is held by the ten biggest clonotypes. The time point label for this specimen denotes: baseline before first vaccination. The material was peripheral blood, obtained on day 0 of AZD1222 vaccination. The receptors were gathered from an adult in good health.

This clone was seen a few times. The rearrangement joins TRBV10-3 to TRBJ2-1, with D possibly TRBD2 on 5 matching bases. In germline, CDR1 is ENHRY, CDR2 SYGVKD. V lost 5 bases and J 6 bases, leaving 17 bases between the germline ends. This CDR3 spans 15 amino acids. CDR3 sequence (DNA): TGTGCCATCAGTTGGGGTCGGGATGATAGCAATGAGCAGTTCTTC. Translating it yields CAISWGRDDSNEQFF.

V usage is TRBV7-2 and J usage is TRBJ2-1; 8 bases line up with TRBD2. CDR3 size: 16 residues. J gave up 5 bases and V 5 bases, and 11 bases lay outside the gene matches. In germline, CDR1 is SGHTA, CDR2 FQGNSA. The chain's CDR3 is CASSSPSSGRNNEQFF. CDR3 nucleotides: TGTGCCAGCAGCAGCCCGTCTAGCGGGCGTAACAATGAGCAGTTCTTC.

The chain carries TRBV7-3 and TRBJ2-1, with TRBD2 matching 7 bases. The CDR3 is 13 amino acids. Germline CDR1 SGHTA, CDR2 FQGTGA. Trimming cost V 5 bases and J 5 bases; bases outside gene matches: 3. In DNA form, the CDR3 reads TGTGCCAGCAGCGCCGGGACTAACAATGAGCAGTTCTTC. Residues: CASSAGTNNEQFF.

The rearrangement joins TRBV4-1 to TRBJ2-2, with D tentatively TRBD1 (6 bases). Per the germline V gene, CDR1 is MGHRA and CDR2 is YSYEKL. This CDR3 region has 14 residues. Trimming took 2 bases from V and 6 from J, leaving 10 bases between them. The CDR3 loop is CASSQLKGAGELFF. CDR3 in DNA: TGCGCCAGCAGCCAACTAAAGGGGGCCGGGGAGCTGTTTTTT.

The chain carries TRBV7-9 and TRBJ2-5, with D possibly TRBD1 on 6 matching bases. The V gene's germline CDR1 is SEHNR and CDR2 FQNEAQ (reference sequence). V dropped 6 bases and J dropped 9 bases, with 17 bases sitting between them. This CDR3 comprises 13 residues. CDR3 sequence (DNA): TGTGCCAGCAGGATCCGGGACAAAGGTGCCCAGTACTTC. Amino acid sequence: CASRIRDKGAQYF.

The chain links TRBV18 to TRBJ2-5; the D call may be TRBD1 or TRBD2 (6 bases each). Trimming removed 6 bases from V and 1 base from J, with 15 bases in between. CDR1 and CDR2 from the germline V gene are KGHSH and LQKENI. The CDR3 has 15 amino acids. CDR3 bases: TGTGCCAGCTCGCCAGGGGCGGGATTCCAAGAGACCCAGTACTTC. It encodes CASSPGAGFQETQYF.